Shown below are 14 T cell receptor beta chains from a single sample sequenced in a study of blood T cell repertoires in COVID-19. Only in-frame clones appear in the TCRdb table, and some are missing; sequencing was by immunoSEQ multiplex PCR. The data contain 80,000 or so clones, roughly 80% of them singletons. Sequences were obtained from peripheral blood. The receptors shown here come from a woman aged 70-85 years with acute or convalescent COVID-19.

The V and J genes are TRBV15 and TRBJ1-5, with D possibly being TRBD1 (5 bases). V was shortened by 3 bases and J by 5 bases, with 11 bases between the two germline ends. CDR3 length: 14 residues. The germline V gene has CDR1 LNHNV and CDR2 YYDKDF (reference sequence). DNA for the CDR3: TGTGCCACCAGCAGCCAAGACAGTGATCAGCCCCAGCATTTT. Amino acid sequence: CATSSQDSDQPQHF.

The rearrangement joins TRBV19 to TRBJ2-3, with TRBD1 identical over 7 bases. Trimming cost V 4 bases and J 2 bases; bases outside gene matches: 9. Germline loops: CDR1 LNHDA, CDR2 SQIVND (reference sequence). The CDR3 is 16 residues long. CDR3: CASSTQGVGHTDTQYF. DNA of the CDR3: TGTGCCAGTAGTACTCAGGGGGTTGGACACACAGATACGCAGTATTTT.

The chain employs TRBV19 and TRBJ1-5, with a tentative D call TRBD1 (5 bases). This CDR3 is built from 15 residues. Trimming took off 0 bases at V and 0 bases at J, with 6 bases between the two ends. Germline V CDR1 and CDR2: LNHDA, SQIVND (reference sequence). Here the CDR3 reads CASSIDRDSNQPQHF. DNA of the CDR3: TGTGCCAGTAGTATAGACAGGGATAGCAATCAGCCCCAGCATTTT.

This clone was seen at least ten times. The chain carries TRBV4-2 and TRBJ1-3, with D possibly being TRBD1 (6 bases). V was shortened by 2 bases and J by 0 bases, with 14 bases between the two germline ends. Germline V gene data show CDR1 as LGHNA and CDR2 as YNFKEQ. CDR3 length: 17 residues. CDR3 sequence (DNA): TGTGCCAGCAGCCAACCCGGGACAATTGGCTCTGGAAACACCATATATTTT. Its translation: CASSQPGTIGSGNTIYF.

DNA for the CDR3: TGTGCCAGCAGCCAAGAATGGTCGGGTGAAGCTTTCTTT. The encoded protein is CASSQEWSGEAFF. The chain is built from TRBV14 and TRBJ1-1; D is undetermined. The CDR3 spans 13 residues. Germline V gives CDR1 SGHDN, CDR2 FVKESK. V was cut by 0 bases and J by 7 bases, with 9 bases left in between.

This rearrangement joins TRBV2 to TRBJ1-3; no clear D gene. Germline V gene lookup returns CDR1 SNHLY and CDR2 FYNNEI. This CDR3 has 16 residues. Trimming shortened V by 7 bases and J by 0 bases, and 16 bases separated the two germline ends. The CDR3 DNA reads TGTGCCAGCACGGGATCGGGCAGGACCTCTGGAAACACCATATATTTT. It codes for CASTGSGRTSGNTIYF.

The J gene is TRBJ1-1, the V gene TRBV2; D remains ambiguous. CDR3 length equals 12 residues. Germline values: CDR1 SNHLY, CDR2 FYNNEI. V was shortened by 3 bases and J by 5 bases, with 7 bases between the two germline ends. CDR3 residues: CASSDPVTEAFF. In DNA, the CDR3 is TGTGCCAGCAGTGACCCAGTGACTGAAGCTTTCTTT.

This sequence joins TRBV6-6 and TRBJ1-2; D is ambiguous. Germline V gives CDR1 MNHNY, CDR2 SVGAGI (reference sequence). This CDR3 has 11 residues. V gave up 5 bases and J gave up 7 bases, with 8 bases separating them. In nucleotides, the CDR3 is TGTGCCAGCAGTACAGCTGGTGGCTACACCTTC. It specifies CASSTAGGYTF.

This chain uses TRBV6-4 with TRBJ1-1, with 7 bases lining up with TRBD1. V trimming: 2 bases; J trimming: 11 bases; junction bases outside the gene matches: 5. This CDR3 has 12 residues. CDR1 and CDR2 from the germline V gene are MRHNA and SNTAGT. CDR3 residues: CASSDDRARAFF. CDR3 nucleotides: TGTGCCAGCAGTGACGACAGGGCTCGGGCTTTCTTT.

About this clone itself: One end of the junction fails to match germline, which may point to a read error. V is TRBV6-1 and J is TRBJ2-3; possible D gene TRBD2, 5 bases. The length of the CDR3 is 14 residues. CDR1 and CDR2 (germline): MNHNS, SASEGT. The CDR3 DNA reads as TGTGCCAGCAGTCAAGCGGCTAGCACAGATACGCAGTATTTT. It yields the protein CASSQAASTDTQYF.

The sample holds a few counts of this clone. This chain connects TRBV12-3 or TRBV12-4 to TRBJ2-5; D possibly corresponds to TRBD1 (5 bases). V was cut by 7 bases and J by 1 base, with 10 bases left in between. The length of the CDR3 is 13 residues. The CDR3 reads CASTRTFQETQYF. The DNA for the CDR3 is TGTGCCAGCACCCGGACATTCCAAGAGACCCAGTACTTC.

The chain is built from TRBV20-1 and TRBJ1-6, with D possibly being TRBD1 (5 bases). CDR3 length: 15 residues. Germline loops: CDR1 DFQATT, CDR2 SNEGSKA (reference sequence). V lost 3 bases to trimming and J lost 6 bases, with 15 bases between them. The CDR3 here is CSASLTTALNSPLHF. Written as DNA, the CDR3 is TGCAGTGCTAGTCTTACGACAGCTCTTAATTCACCCCTCCACTTT.

This sequence joins TRBV6-6 and TRBJ2-1, with D possibly matching TRBD1 (5 bases). This CDR3 contains 14 residues. V was pared by 10 bases and J by 3 bases, with 16 bases between. In germline, CDR1 is MNHNY, CDR2 SVGAGI (reference sequence). The CDR3 region is CATQDTTFYNEQFF. The CDR3 bases are TGTGCCACCCAGGACACGACCTTCTACAATGAGCAGTTCTTC.

CDR3 bases: TGTGCCAGCAGCTTACTCCAGGGGGCGGGTGAGCAGTTCTTC. Protein product: CASSLLQGAGEQFF. J is TRBJ2-1 and V is TRBV11-2; 8 positions agree with TRBD1. Per germline, CDR1 SGHAT and CDR2 FQNNGV. The CDR3 loop spans 14 amino acids. J lost 9 bases, V lost 2 bases, and 6 bases had no gene match.